The rows below give T cell receptor beta chains drawn from one sample of a study of T cell responses to AZD1222 COVID-19 vaccine. Assay: immunoSEQ multiplex PCR; the TCRdb copy retains only in-frame clones and omits some. In the table there are some 110,000 clones, roughly 88% of which are singletons. The sample consisted of peripheral blood, taken on day 0 of AZD1222 vaccination. These receptors all stem from an adult in good health. Each CDR3 is given with its conserved first and last residue. The D gene is left open where the match is weak. Clone sizes are given selectively: once, few, many, or a class where the clone is expanded.

clone_size j_call cdr3_length v_call d_call cdr3_aa cdr3_nt
. TRBJ1-2 12 TRBV28 . CASSWQKVGYTF TGTGCCAGCAGTTGGCAGAAAGTTGGCTACACCTTC
. TRBJ2-2 15 TRBV5-5 TRBD1 CASLQQGRNTGELFF TGTGCCAGCTTGCAACAGGGGCGGAACACCGGGGAGCTGTTTTTT
. TRBJ2-7 14 TRBV28 . CASSLWLGGGEQYF TGTGCCAGCAGTTTATGGCTCGGGGGAGGCGAGCAGTACTTC
. TRBJ1-2 14 TRBV21-1 . CARNSRAANYGYTF TGTGCCAGAAATTCCAGGGCAGCTAACTATGGCTACACCTTC
. TRBJ1-6 15 TRBV5-5 . CASSLDQGWFSPLHF TGTGCCAGCAGCTTGGATCAAGGGTGGTTCTCACCCCTCCACTTT
. TRBJ2-5 15 TRBV7-3 . CASSLSGARAETQYF TGTGCCAGCAGCTTGAGCGGAGCGCGAGCAGAGACCCAGTACTTC
. TRBJ1-6 15 TRBV7-8 . CASSRIRVSDSPLHF TGTGCCAGCAGCCGGATCCGTGTCTCGGATTCACCCCTCCACTTT
. TRBJ1-6 15 TRBV4-1 TRBD1 CASSQEDRAESPLHF TGCGCCAGCAGCCAAGAAGACAGGGCGGAATCACCCCTCCACTTT
. TRBJ1-4 15 TRBV9 . CASSDPRRLNEKLFF TGTGCCAGCAGCGACCCCAGGAGGCTTAATGAAAAACTGTTTTTT
. TRBJ2-1 14 TRBV3-1/TRBV3-2 . CASSHTAGKDEQFF TGTGCCAGCAGCCATACAGCGGGCAAGGATGAGCAGTTCTTC
. TRBJ2-3 15 TRBV5-4 TRBD2 CASSRLAVSTDTQYF TGTGCCAGCAGCCGTCTAGCGGTTAGCACAGATACGCAGTATTTT
. TRBJ1-2 13 TRBV28 . CASSSQPVYGYTF TGTGCCAGCAGTTCCCAGCCTGTCTATGGCTACACCTTC
. TRBJ2-3 15 TRBV6-5 . CASSYSAGMQDTQYF TGTGCCAGCAGTTACTCGGCGGGAATGCAAGATACGCAGTATTTT
. TRBJ1-1 13 TRBV7-3 . CASSTGTNTEAFF TGTGCCAGCAGCACCGGGACTAACACTGAAGCTTTCTTT
. TRBJ2-5 18 TRBV5-4 . CASSLEPQGWNHGETQYF TGTGCCAGCAGCTTGGAACCACAGGGATGGAATCATGGGGAGACCCAGTACTTC
. TRBJ2-3 16 TRBV7-9 . CASTPRGGSSTDTQYF TGTGCCAGCACCCCGAGGGGGGGATCTAGCACAGATACGCAGTATTTT
. TRBJ1-3 19 TRBV7-2 TRBD1 CASSPSGTGVPLSGNTIYF TGTGCCAGCAGTCCCTCCGGGACAGGGGTCCCCCTCTCTGGAAACACCATATATTTT
. TRBJ1-1 15 TRBV7-9 TRBD1 CASSSTGAASTEAFF TGTGCCAGCAGCTCTACAGGGGCCGCGAGCACTGAAGCTTTCTTT
. TRBJ2-7 13 TRBV7-9 . CASTNLRGSEQYF TGTGCCAGCACCAACTTGAGGGGGTCCGAGCAGTACTTC
. TRBJ1-3 16 TRBV19 TRBD1 CASSFGTGFSGNTIYF TGTGCCAGTAGTTTCGGGACAGGATTCTCTGGAAACACCATATATTTT
. TRBJ2-2 15 TRBV29-1 TRBD1 CSVQSRDRSNGELFF TGCAGCGTTCAATCTCGGGACAGATCGAACGGGGAGCTGTTTTTT
. TRBJ1-4 18 TRBV7-2 . CASSLVSARRSTNEKLFF TGTGCCAGCAGCTTAGTATCGGCACGCAGATCAACTAATGAAAAACTGTTTTTT
. TRBJ1-3 16 TRBV28 . CASSLGGVASGNTIYF TGTGCCAGCAGTTTAGGTGGGGTCGCCTCTGGAAACACCATATATTTT
. TRBJ1-1 15 TRBV5-1 TRBD1 CASSGRTGWNTEAFF TGCGCCAGCAGCGGCCGGACAGGGTGGAACACTGAAGCTTTCTTT
once TRBJ1-1 14 TRBV7-8 . CASSPGLMNTEAFF TGTGCCAGCAGCCCTGGGCTCATGAACACTGAAGCTTTCTTT
few TRBJ1-6 16 TRBV9 TRBD1 CASSVDGGTGVSPLHF TGTGCCAGCAGCGTAGACGGCGGGACAGGGGTTTCACCCCTCCACTTT
. TRBJ2-2 16 TRBV5-1 TRBD2 CASSLIAGPSAGELFF TGCGCCAGCAGCTTGATAGCGGGACCCAGCGCCGGGGAGCTGTTTTTT
few TRBJ1-5 13 TRBV29-1 TRBD1 CSVAGTDNQPQHF TGCAGCGTTGCCGGGACAGACAATCAGCCCCAGCATTTT
. TRBJ1-5 15 TRBV7-2 . CASSFSPNSNQPQHF TGTGCCAGCAGCTTCAGTCCCAATAGCAATCAGCCCCAGCATTTT
. TRBJ2-4 13 TRBV11-2 . CASSLGGENIQYF TGTGCCAGCAGCTTAGGGGGGGAAAACATTCAGTACTTC
. TRBJ1-5 13 TRBV27 TRBD1 CASRQGTGQPQHF TGTGCCAGCAGACAGGGGACGGGTCAGCCCCAGCATTTT
once TRBJ1-3 15 TRBV11-1 . CASSRPGISGNTIYF TGTGCCAGCAGCCGTCCTGGGATCTCTGGAAACACCATATATTTT
. TRBJ2-7 17 TRBV7-3 . CASSFPGVGSGSYEQYF TGTGCCAGCAGCTTCCCAGGTGTGGGTTCAGGGTCCTACGAGCAGTACTTC
few TRBJ1-1 14 TRBV9 TRBD1 CASSVGQRNTEAFF TGTGCCAGCAGCGTGGGACAGCGCAACACTGAAGCTTTCTTT
. TRBJ2-6 17 TRBV10-1 . CASRGEQPRSGANVLTF TGCGCCAGCAGAGGAGAACAGCCTCGCTCTGGGGCCAACGTCCTGACTTTC
once TRBJ2-7 16 TRBV4-1 TRBD1 CASSQDGGTGGVKQYF TGCGCCAGCAGCCAAGATGGCGGGACAGGGGGCGTCAAGCAGTACTTC
once TRBJ1-1 14 TRBV5-1 . CASSLVGRNTEAFF TGCGCCAGCAGCTTGGTAGGGCGGAACACTGAAGCTTTCTTT
. TRBJ2-6 17 TRBV7-3 . CASSLIPSASGANVLTF TGTGCCAGCAGCTTAATACCCTCCGCCTCTGGGGCCAACGTCCTGACTTTC
. TRBJ1-1 17 TRBV19 . CASSILSVGAVNTEAFF TGTGCCAGTAGTATCCTGTCCGTTGGGGCCGTGAACACTGAAGCTTTCTTT
. TRBJ2-7 15 TRBV18 . CASSPMEGLPYEQYF TGTGCCAGCTCACCGATGGAAGGGCTTCCCTACGAGCAGTACTTC
. TRBJ2-2 16 TRBV27 TRBD1 CASSLLGQGEAGELFF TGTGCCAGCAGTTTACTGGGACAGGGTGAGGCCGGGGAGCTGTTTTTT
once TRBJ1-3 15 TRBV7-2 . CASRPPEISGNTIYF TGTGCCAGTCGACCCCCGGAAATATCTGGAAACACCATATATTTT
. TRBJ1-3 14 TRBV7-8 . CASSSRGSGNTIYF TGTGCCAGCAGCTCCCGGGGATCTGGAAACACCATATATTTT
. TRBJ1-1 14 TRBV29-1 . CSVVGGVGNTEAFF TGCAGCGTTGTTGGAGGGGTGGGGAACACTGAAGCTTTCTTT
. TRBJ1-1 15 TRBV5-6 . CASSFGATGGTEAFF TGTGCCAGCAGCTTCGGGGCGACGGGGGGTACTGAAGCTTTCTTT
. TRBJ2-7 11 TRBV7-9 . CASSQRYEQYF TGTGCCAGCAGCCAGAGGTACGAGCAGTACTTC
. TRBJ1-2 17 TRBV24-1 TRBD1 CATSDGTGIGSRDGYTF TGTGCCACCAGTGATGGGACAGGGATAGGGAGTAGAGATGGCTACACCTTC
. TRBJ2-7 15 TRBV7-2 . CASSLGGADSYEQYF TGTGCCAGCAGCTTAGGAGGGGCAGACTCTTACGAGCAGTACTTC
. TRBJ2-5 14 TRBV6-2/TRBV6-3 . CASTPGGAQETQYF TGTGCCAGCACCCCCGGCGGCGCCCAAGAGACCCAGTACTTC
. TRBJ2-7 14 TRBV10-3 TRBD2 CAIRAGARSYEQYF TGTGCCATAAGAGCGGGAGCCAGGTCCTACGAGCAGTACTTC
. TRBJ1-1 14 TRBV6-5 TRBD1 CASSKTGENTEAFF TGTGCCAGCAGTAAGACAGGGGAGAACACTGAAGCTTTCTTT
. TRBJ2-1 17 TRBV5-1 TRBD2 CASSLELVGGSLNEQFF TGCGCCAGCAGCTTGGAACTAGTCGGCGGGAGTCTCAATGAGCAGTTCTTC
. TRBJ1-4 15 TRBV5-1 . CASSLGGGVPSVLFF TGCGCCAGCAGCTTGGGTGGAGGGGTCCCGTCAGTACTGTTTTTT
. TRBJ1-5 14 TRBV6-2/TRBV6-3 . CASSKPQGSRPQHF TGTGCCAGCAGTAAACCTCAGGGGTCACGGCCCCAGCATTTT
few TRBJ1-1 16 TRBV4-1 . CASSQGPGGADTEAFF TGCGCCAGCAGCCAAGGTCCTGGGGGCGCGGACACTGAAGCTTTCTTT
. TRBJ1-6 17 TRBV6-2/TRBV6-3 . CASSWIRGSSYNSPLHF TGTGCCAGCAGCTGGATCCGGGGGAGCTCCTATAATTCACCCCTCCACTTT
few TRBJ1-2 16 TRBV5-5 TRBD1 CASSPWSQGGGYGYTF TGTGCCAGCAGCCCCTGGTCGCAGGGGGGAGGCTATGGCTACACCTTC
. TRBJ1-2 15 TRBV19 TRBD1 CASSLRTGPAYGYTF TGTGCCAGTAGCCTCCGGACAGGGCCTGCATATGGCTACACCTTC
once TRBJ1-5 19 TRBV3-1/TRBV3-2 . CASSQEAGQTLPGNQPQHF TGTGCCAGCAGCCAAGAAGCGGGACAAACTTTACCTGGTAATCAGCCCCAGCATTTT